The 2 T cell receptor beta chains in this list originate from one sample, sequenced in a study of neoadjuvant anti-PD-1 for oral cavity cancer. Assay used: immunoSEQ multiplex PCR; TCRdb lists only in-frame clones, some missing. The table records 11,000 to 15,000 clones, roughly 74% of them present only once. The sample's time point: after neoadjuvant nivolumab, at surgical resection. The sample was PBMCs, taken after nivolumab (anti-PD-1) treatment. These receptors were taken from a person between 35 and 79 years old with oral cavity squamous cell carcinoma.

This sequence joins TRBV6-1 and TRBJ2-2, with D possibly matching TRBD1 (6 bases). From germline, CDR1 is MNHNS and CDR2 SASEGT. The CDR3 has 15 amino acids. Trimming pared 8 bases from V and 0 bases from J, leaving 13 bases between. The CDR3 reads CASQITGTNTGELFF. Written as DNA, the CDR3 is TGTGCCAGCCAAATTACAGGGACGAACACCGGGGAGCTGTTTTTT.

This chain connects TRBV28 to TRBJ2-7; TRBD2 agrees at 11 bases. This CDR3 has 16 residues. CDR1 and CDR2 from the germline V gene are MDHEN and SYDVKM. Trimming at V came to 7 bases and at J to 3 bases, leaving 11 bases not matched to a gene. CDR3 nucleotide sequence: TGTGCCAGCACCCTTACCTCTAGCGGGAGGTTCTACGAGCAGTACTTC. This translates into CASTLTSSGRFYEQYF.